This is a list of T cell receptor beta chains from one sample in a study of blood T cells in healthy people across ages. TCRdb used MiXCR to reprocess the 5' RACE reads, holding one entry per CDR3 protein. The table includes some 760,000 distinct CDR3 sequences, approximately 25% detected once. Another study also made use of these data, one on T cells of mothers and their children.

The sequencing input was blood. The receptors stem from a boy younger than 18 in good health. CDR3s include the opening cysteine and the closing phenylalanine or tryptophan. The D gene is left open where the match is weak. Some rows mark clone size as missing; the rest say once, few, many or name a class of expanded clone.

d_call j_call clone_size v_call cdr3_aa cdr3_nt
TRBD1 TRBJ2-5 . TRBV29-1 CSVERQGLLETQYF TGCAGCGTTGAAAGACAGGGTTTGTTGGAGACCCAGTACTTC
. TRBJ2-7 few TRBV11-2 CASSLGFGSYEQYF TGTGCCAGCAGCTTAGGTTTCGGGTCCTACGAGCAGTACTTC
TRBD1 TRBJ2-5 once TRBV20-1 CSARGTVMIETQYF TGCAGTGCTCGAGGGACAGTAATGATAGAGACCCAGTACTTC
. TRBJ2-5 few TRBV6-2/TRBV6-3 CASSYEVTKTQYF TGTGCCAGCAGTTACGAGGTAACAAAGACCCAGTACTTC
. TRBJ2-5 . TRBV11-2 CASSRGPEETRYF TGTGCCAGCAGTAGGGGTCCAGAAGAGACCCGGTACTTC
. TRBJ2-6 . TRBV24-1 CATSGGANVLTF TGTGCCACCAGTGGTGGGGCCAACGTCCTGACTTTC
. TRBJ1-1 few TRBV5-1 CASSKVNTEAFF TGCGCCAGCAGCAAGGTGAACACTGAAGCTTTCTTT
TRBD2 TRBJ2-1 . TRBV2 CAGNSGTRLNEQFF TGTGCCGGAAACTCCGGGACTAGGCTCAATGAGCAGTTCTTC
. TRBJ1-3 . TRBV28 CASSQPRDSGNTIYF TGTGCCAGCAGCCAACCCCGGGACTCTGGAAACACCATATATTTT
TRBD2 TRBJ2-1 many TRBV7-2 CASSFWSGDPSYNEQFF TGTGCCAGCAGCTTTTGGAGCGGGGACCCCTCCTACAATGAGCAGTTCTTC
TRBD2 TRBJ2-5 . TRBV5-1 CASSWGGTSGETQYF TGCGCCAGCAGCTGGGGGGGGACTAGCGGGGAGACCCAGTACTTC
TRBD2 TRBJ2-1 few TRBV5-1 CASRLAGALYEQFF TGCGCCAGTCGACTCGCGGGAGCTTTATATGAGCAGTTCTTC
TRBD2 TRBJ2-1 . TRBV14 CASSPLAGRSYNEQFF TGTGCCAGCAGCCCTCTAGCGGGAAGGTCCTACAATGAGCAGTTCTTC
TRBD1 TRBJ1-4 . TRBV29-1 CSGGGTGRNEKLFF TGCAGCGGTGGAGGGACAGGGCGAAATGAAAAACTGTTTTTT
TRBD1 TRBJ2-7 . TRBV10-3 CAINSGTDISYEQYF TGTGCCATCAATTCCGGGACAGATATCTCCTACGAGCAGTACTTC
. TRBJ2-5 . TRBV3-1 CASSQRGGERETQYF TGTGCCAGCAGCCAACGCGGGGGCGAGAGAGAGACCCAGTACTTC
. TRBJ2-1 . TRBV6-1 CASSELTRDNEQFF TGTGCCAGCAGTGAATTAACTCGGGACAATGAGCAGTTCTTC
TRBD2 TRBJ2-2 . TRBV19 CASANGLAGESDTGELFF TGTGCCAGTGCTAACGGACTAGCGGGAGAATCAGACACCGGGGAGCTGTTTTTT
. TRBJ2-5 . TRBV28 CASSFGPKETQYF TGTGCCAGCAGTTTCGGCCCGAAGGAGACCCAGTACTTC
. TRBJ1-1 few TRBV29-1 CSVESGMNTEAFF TGCAGCGTTGAGTCGGGGATGAACACTGAAGCTTTCTTT
TRBD1 TRBJ2-1 . TRBV20-1 CSASDRGGSTYNEQFF TGCAGTGCTAGTGACAGGGGGGGCTCCACCTACAATGAGCAGTTCTTC
. TRBJ2-5 few TRBV2 CASSEERTFQETQYF TGTGCCAGCAGTGAAGAGAGGACCTTTCAAGAGACCCAGTACTTC
. TRBJ1-1 few TRBV5-6 CASSLAGRVLNTEAFF TGTGCCAGCAGCTTGGCCGGCAGGGTCCTGAACACTGAAGCTTTCTTT
TRBD1 TRBJ2-7 few TRBV29-1 CSVEDGDRGGEQYF TGCAGCGTTGAAGATGGAGACAGGGGTGGCGAGCAGTACTTC
. TRBJ2-4 . TRBV7-9 CASSQTGGSGNIQYF TGTGCCAGCAGCCAGACAGGAGGGTCGGGAAACATTCAGTACTTC
TRBD1 TRBJ1-2 . TRBV27 CASSFQGAHGYTF TGTGCCAGCAGTTTTCAGGGGGCCCATGGCTACACCTTC
. TRBJ1-2 few TRBV20-1 CGVGGAGYTF TGCGGCGTAGGGGGGGCTGGCTACACCTTC
. TRBJ2-5 few TRBV7-6 CASSLARGILGETQYF TGTGCCAGCAGCCTAGCGCGGGGAATACTCGGAGAGACCCAGTACTTC
. TRBJ2-5 . TRBV10-3 CAIRDPTSLAETQYF TGTGCCATCAGGGACCCCACTAGCTTAGCGGAGACCCAGTACTTC
TRBD2 TRBJ2-1 . TRBV6-6 CASRNIAGEQFF TGTGCCAGCAGGAACATAGCGGGGGAGCAGTTCTTC
. TRBJ2-2 few TRBV7-3 CASSLAPTGELFF TGTGCCAGCAGCTTAGCACCAACCGGGGAGCTGTTTTTT
TRBD1 TRBJ2-7 . TRBV27 CASSLSGTASYEQYF TGTGCCAGCAGTTTATCTGGGACAGCCTCCTACGAGCAGTACTTC
TRBD2 TRBJ2-5 few TRBV29-1 CSVEGLETGTETQYF TGCAGCGTTGAGGGACTAGAAACGGGGACGGAGACCCAGTACTTC
. TRBJ2-2 . TRBV7-2 CASRTKGLFANTGELFF TGTGCCAGCAGAACTAAGGGACTGTTCGCGAACACCGGGGAGCTGTTTTTT
. TRBJ1-6 few TRBV9 CASSAELGVSYNSPLHF TGTGCCAGCAGCGCAGAACTGGGGGTCTCCTATAATTCACCCCTCCACTTT
. TRBJ2-7 . TRBV11-2 CASSRPQAGEQYF TGTGCCAGCAGCCGGCCTCAAGCGGGCGAGCAGTACTTC
. TRBJ2-7 few TRBV7-2 CASNHAGGTYEQYF TGTGCCAGCAACCATGCGGGTGGGACCTACGAGCAGTACTTC
. TRBJ1-6 few TRBV11-2 CASSSGHYNSPLHF TGTGCCAGCAGCTCGGGACACTATAATTCACCCCTCCACTTT
. TRBJ2-7 few TRBV29-1 CSVGVSGFYEQYF TGCAGCGTTGGGGTCTCGGGGTTCTACGAGCAGTACTTC
TRBD2 TRBJ2-5 few TRBV6-5 CASSWGLAGGGETQYF TGTGCCAGCAGTTGGGGACTAGCGGGAGGGGGGGAGACCCAGTACTTC
TRBD2 TRBJ2-5 . TRBV28 CASSFPRKVTGGSKETQYF TGTGCCAGCAGTTTCCCGCGAAAAGTAACTGGCGGGAGTAAAGAGACCCAGTACTTC
. TRBJ2-7 . TRBV5-1 CASSSVQGYEQYF TGCGCCAGCAGCTCGGTACAGGGCTACGAGCAGTACTTC
. TRBJ2-7 few TRBV3-1 CASSHPGERNEQYF TGTGCCAGCAGCCATCCGGGAGAGCGAAACGAGCAGTACTTC
. TRBJ2-7 . TRBV12-5 CASGLIYEQYF TGTGCTAGTGGTTTAATCTACGAGCAGTACTTC
. TRBJ1-1 . TRBV7-9 CASSSPPQGLNTEAFF TGTGCCAGCAGCTCCCCCCCGCAGGGCTTGAACACTGAAGCTTTCTTT